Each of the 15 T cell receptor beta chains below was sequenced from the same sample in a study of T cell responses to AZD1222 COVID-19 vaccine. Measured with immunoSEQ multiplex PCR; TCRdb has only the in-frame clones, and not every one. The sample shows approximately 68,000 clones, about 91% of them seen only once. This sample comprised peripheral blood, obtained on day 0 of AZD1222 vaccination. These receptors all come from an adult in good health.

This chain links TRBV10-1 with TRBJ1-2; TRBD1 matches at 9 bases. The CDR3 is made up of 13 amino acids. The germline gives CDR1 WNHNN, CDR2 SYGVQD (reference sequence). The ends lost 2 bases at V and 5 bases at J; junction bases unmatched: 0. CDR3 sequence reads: CASSEDRGYGYTF. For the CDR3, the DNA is TGCGCCAGCAGTGAGGACAGGGGGTATGGCTACACCTTC.

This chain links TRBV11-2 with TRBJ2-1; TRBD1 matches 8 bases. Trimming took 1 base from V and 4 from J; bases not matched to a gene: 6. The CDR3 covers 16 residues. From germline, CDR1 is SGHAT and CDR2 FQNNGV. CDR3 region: CASSLVFTGGYNEQFF. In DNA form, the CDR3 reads TGTGCCAGCAGCTTAGTTTTCACAGGGGGTTACAATGAGCAGTTCTTC. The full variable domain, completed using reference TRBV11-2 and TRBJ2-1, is EAGVAQSPRYKIIEKRQSVAFWCNPISGHATLYWYQQILGQGPKLLIQFQNNGVVDDSQLPKDRFSAERLKGVDSTLKIQPAKLEDSAVYLCASSLVFTGGYNEQFFGPGTRLTVL.

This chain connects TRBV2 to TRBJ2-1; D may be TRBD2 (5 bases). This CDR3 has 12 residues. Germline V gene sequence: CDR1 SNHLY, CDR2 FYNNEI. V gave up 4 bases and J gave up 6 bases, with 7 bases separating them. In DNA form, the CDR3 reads TGTGCCAGCAGTGCCCGGGGCAATGAGCAGTTCTTC. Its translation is CASSARGNEQFF.

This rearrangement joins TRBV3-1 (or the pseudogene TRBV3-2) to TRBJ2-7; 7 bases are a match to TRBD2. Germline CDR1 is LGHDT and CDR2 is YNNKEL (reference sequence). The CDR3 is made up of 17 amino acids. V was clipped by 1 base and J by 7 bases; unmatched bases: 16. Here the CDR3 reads CASSQAYAGEAIGEQYF. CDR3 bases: TGTGCCAGCAGCCAAGCTTACGCGGGAGAAGCCATAGGGGAGCAGTACTTC.

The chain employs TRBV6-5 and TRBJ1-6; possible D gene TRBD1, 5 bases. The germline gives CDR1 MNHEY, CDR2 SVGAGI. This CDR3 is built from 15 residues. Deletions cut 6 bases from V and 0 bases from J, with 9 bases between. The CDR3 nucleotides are TGTGCCAGCAGGGGACGGAGCTCCTATAATTCACCCCTCCACTTT. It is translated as CASRGRSSYNSPLHF.

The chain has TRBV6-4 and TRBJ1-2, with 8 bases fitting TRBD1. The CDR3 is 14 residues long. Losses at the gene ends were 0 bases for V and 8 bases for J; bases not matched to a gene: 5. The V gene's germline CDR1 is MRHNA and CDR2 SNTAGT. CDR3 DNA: TGTGCCAGCAGTGACTCGGAGACAGGGGTAGGCTACACCTTC. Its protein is CASSDSETGVGYTF.

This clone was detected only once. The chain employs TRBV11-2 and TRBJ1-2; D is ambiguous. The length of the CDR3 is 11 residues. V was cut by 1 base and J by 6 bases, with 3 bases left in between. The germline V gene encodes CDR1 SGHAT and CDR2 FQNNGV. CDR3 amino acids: CASSLGDGYTF. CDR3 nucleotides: TGTGCCAGCAGCTTAGGAGATGGCTACACCTTC.

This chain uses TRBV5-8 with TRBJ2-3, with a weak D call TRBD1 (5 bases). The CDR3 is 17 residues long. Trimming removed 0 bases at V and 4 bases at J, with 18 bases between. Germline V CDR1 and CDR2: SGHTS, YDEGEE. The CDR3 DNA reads TGTGCCAGCAGCTTGGGGGTGCAGGGAATGTTCGCAGATACGCAGTATTTT. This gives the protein CASSLGVQGMFADTQYF.

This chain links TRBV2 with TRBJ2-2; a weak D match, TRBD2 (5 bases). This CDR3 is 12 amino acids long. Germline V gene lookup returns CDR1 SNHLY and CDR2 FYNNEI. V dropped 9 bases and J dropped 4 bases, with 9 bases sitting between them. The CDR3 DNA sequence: TGTGCCAGAATGGGGAGCACCGGGGAGCTGTTTTTT. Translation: CARMGSTGELFF.

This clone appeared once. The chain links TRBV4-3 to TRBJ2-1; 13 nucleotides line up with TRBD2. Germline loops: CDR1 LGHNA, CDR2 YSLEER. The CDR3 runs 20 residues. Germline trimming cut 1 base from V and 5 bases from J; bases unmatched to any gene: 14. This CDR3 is CASSQGVPTGTSGANNEQFF. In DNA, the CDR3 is TGCGCCAGCAGCCAAGGTGTTCCGACCGGGACTAGCGGGGCCAACAATGAGCAGTTCTTC.

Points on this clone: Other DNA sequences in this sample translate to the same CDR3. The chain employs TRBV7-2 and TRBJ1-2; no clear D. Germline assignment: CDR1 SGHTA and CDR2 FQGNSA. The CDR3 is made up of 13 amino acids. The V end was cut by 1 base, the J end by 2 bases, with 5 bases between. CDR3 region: CASSLGQNYGYTF. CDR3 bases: TGTGCCAGCAGCTTAGGCCAGAACTATGGCTACACCTTC.

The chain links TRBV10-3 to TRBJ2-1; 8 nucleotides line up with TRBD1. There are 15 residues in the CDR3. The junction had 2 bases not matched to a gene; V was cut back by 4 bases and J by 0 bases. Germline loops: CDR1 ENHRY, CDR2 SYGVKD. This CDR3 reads CAISVTGDSYNEQFF. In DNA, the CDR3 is TGTGCCATCAGTGTGACAGGGGACTCCTACAATGAGCAGTTCTTC.

Here the CDR3 reads CASSSGTGIYQPQHF. CDR3 nucleotides: TGTGCCAGCAGTTCCGGGACAGGGATATATCAGCCCCAGCATTTT. The genes are TRBV27 and TRBJ1-5; 9 nucleotides match TRBD1. In germline, CDR1 is MNHEY, CDR2 SMNVEV (reference sequence). V lost 4 bases to trimming and J lost 5 bases; unmatched junction nucleotides: 6. The CDR3 is 15 amino acids.

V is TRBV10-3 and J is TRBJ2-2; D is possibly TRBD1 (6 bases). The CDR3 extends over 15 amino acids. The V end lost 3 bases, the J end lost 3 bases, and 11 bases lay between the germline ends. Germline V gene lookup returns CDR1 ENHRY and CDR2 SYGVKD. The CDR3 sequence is CAISDATGDTGELFF. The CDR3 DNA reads TGTGCCATCAGTGATGCGACAGGTGACACCGGGGAGCTGTTTTTT.

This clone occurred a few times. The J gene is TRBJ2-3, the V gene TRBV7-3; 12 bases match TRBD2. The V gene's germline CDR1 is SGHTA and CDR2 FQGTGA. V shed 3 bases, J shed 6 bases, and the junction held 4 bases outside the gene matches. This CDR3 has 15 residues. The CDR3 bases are TGTGCCAGCAGCTTCACGGGACTAGCGGGTGATACGCAGTATTTT. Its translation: CASSFTGLAGDTQYF.